The TCR beta chain described here comes from a study of T-cell reconstitution after alpha-beta-depleted transplantation in children. A note on this clonotype: This could be a read error, since a much larger clone is one nucleotide away.

Germline CDR1 and CDR2: DFQATT and SNEGSKA (reference sequence). The CDR3 contains 16 residues. The library targeted TCRbeta and was prepared with unique molecular identifiers. From the PCR reads, TCRdb called clonotypes with MiXCR, one entry per CDR3 protein. The table shows a few hundred thousand distinct CDR3 sequences, with roughly a tenth occurring only once. The chain employs TRBV20-1 and TRBJ2-3, with TRBD2 as a possible D gene (5 bases). This sequence originates from a human donor who donated a stem cell graft to a child with acute lymphoblastic leukemia. Sequencing was performed on PBMCs from the stem cell graft donor, taken from the stem cell graft. CDR3 in DNA: TGCTGTGCTAGCCCCCCTGAGAAAGGGTCGACAGATACGCAGTATTTT. Translation: CCASPPEKGSTDTQYF.